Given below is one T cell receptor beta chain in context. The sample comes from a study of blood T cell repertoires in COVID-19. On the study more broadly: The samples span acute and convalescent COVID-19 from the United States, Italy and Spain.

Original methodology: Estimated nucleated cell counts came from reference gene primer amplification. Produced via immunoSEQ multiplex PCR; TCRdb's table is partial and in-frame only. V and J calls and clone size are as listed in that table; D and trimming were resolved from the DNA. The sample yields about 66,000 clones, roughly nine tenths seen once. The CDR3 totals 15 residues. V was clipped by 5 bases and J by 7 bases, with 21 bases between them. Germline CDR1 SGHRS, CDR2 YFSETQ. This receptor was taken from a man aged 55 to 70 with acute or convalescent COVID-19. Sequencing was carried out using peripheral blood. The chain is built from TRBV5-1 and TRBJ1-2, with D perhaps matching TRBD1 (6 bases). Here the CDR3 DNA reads TGCGCCAGCAGTTCGGGGACATCTAATGGGGGTGGCTACACCTTC. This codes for CASSSGTSNGGGYTF. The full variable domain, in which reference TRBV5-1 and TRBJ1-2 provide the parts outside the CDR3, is KAGVTQTPRYLIKTRGQQVTLSCSPISGHRSVSWYQQTPGQGLQFLFEYFSETQRNKGNFPGRFSGRQFSNSRSEMNVSTLELGDSALYLCASSSGTSNGGGYTFGSGTRLTVV.